A selection of T cell receptor beta chains follows, all from one sample in a study of cytomegalovirus exposure and HLA in healthy donors. The repertoire was sequenced with immunoSEQ multiplex PCR; TCRdb's copy has only in-frame clones and lacks some. In the table there are about 150,000 clones, about four fifths of which are singletons. Sequenced: PBMCs. These receptors all come from a male donor in good health and CMV-seronegative. The CDR3 runs from the conserved cysteine through the conserved F or W. The order of the fields is J gene, V gene, D gene, clone size, CDR3 protein, CDR3 DNA. A D gene is named only where the DNA matches it firmly. Expanded clones are given a class, and other clones once, few, many or no size at all.

j_gene: TRBJ1-1
v_gene: TRBV20-1
d_gene: -
abundance: -
CDR3aa: CSATRNTEAFF
CDR3nt: TGCAGTGCTACTAGGAACACTGAAGCTTTCTTT

j_gene: TRBJ1-2
v_gene: TRBV5-4
d_gene: TRBD1
abundance: -
CDR3aa: CASSLGGTGNGYTF
CDR3nt: TGTGCCAGCAGCTTGGGAGGGACAGGGAACGGCTACACCTTC

j_gene: TRBJ1-3
v_gene: TRBV30
d_gene: -
abundance: few
CDR3aa: CAWSVLPGEGGNTIYF
CDR3nt: TGTGCCTGGAGTGTACTTCCTGGGGAGGGAGGCAACACCATATATTTT

j_gene: TRBJ2-2
v_gene: TRBV7-3
d_gene: TRBD1
abundance: -
CDR3aa: CASSKTGGANGELFF
CDR3nt: TGTGCCAGCAGCAAAACAGGGGGCGCGAACGGGGAGCTGTTTTTT

j_gene: TRBJ2-1
v_gene: TRBV5-1
d_gene: -
abundance: -
CDR3aa: CASSFGEEGNEQFF
CDR3nt: TGCGCCAGCAGTTTTGGGGAGGAGGGCAATGAGCAGTTCTTC

j_gene: TRBJ1-4
v_gene: TRBV4-1
d_gene: -
abundance: -
CDR3aa: CASSPRGLNEKLFF
CDR3nt: TGCGCCAGCAGCCCTCGAGGTTTAAATGAAAAACTGTTTTTT

j_gene: TRBJ2-1
v_gene: TRBV7-9
d_gene: -
abundance: -
CDR3aa: CASSLEMGTGGEQFF
CDR3nt: TGTGCCAGCAGCTTAGAGATGGGGACCGGGGGTGAGCAGTTCTTC

j_gene: TRBJ1-2
v_gene: TRBV9
d_gene: -
abundance: -
CDR3aa: CASSTQGSNYGYTF
CDR3nt: TGTGCCAGCAGCACACAGGGTTCTAACTATGGCTACACCTTC

j_gene: TRBJ1-6
v_gene: TRBV30
d_gene: -
abundance: once
CDR3aa: CAWSVQGRDSPLHF
CDR3nt: TGTGCCTGGAGTGTACAGGGTAGGGATTCACCCCTCCACTTT

j_gene: TRBJ1-1
v_gene: TRBV11-1
d_gene: -
abundance: -
CDR3aa: CASSLVASTEAFF
CDR3nt: TGTGCCAGCAGCTTAGTGGCTAGCACTGAAGCTTTCTTT

j_gene: TRBJ2-1
v_gene: TRBV6-1
d_gene: -
abundance: -
CDR3aa: CASSRHRELSEQFF
CDR3nt: TGTGCCAGCAGTCGTCACCGAGAGCTTAGTGAGCAGTTCTTC

j_gene: TRBJ1-1
v_gene: TRBV30
d_gene: -
abundance: few
CDR3aa: CAWSWPGNTEAFF
CDR3nt: TGTGCCTGGAGTTGGCCGGGGAACACTGAAGCTTTCTTT

j_gene: TRBJ2-7
v_gene: TRBV7-2
d_gene: TRBD2
abundance: -
CDR3aa: CASSWTSGGALDEQYF
CDR3nt: TGTGCCAGCAGCTGGACTAGCGGGGGGGCTTTGGACGAGCAGTACTTC

j_gene: TRBJ1-4
v_gene: TRBV28
d_gene: -
abundance: -
CDR3aa: CASSLWLGLTEKLFF
CDR3nt: TGTGCCAGCAGTTTATGGCTCGGACTTACCGAAAAACTGTTTTTT

j_gene: TRBJ2-5
v_gene: TRBV5-5
d_gene: -
abundance: -
CDR3aa: CASSWGGGRETQYF
CDR3nt: TGTGCCAGCAGCTGGGGAGGGGGAAGGGAGACCCAGTACTTC